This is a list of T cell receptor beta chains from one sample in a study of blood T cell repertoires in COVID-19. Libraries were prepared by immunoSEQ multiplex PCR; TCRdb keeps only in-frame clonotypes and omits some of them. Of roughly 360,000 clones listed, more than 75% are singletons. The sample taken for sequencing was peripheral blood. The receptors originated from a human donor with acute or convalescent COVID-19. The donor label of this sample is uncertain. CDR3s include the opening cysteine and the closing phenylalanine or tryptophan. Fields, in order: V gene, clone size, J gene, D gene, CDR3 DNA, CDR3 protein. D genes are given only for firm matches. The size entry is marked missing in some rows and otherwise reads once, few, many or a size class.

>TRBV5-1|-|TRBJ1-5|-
TGCGCCAGCAGCTTGGGTTATAGCAATCAGCCCCAGCATTTT
CASSLGYSNQPQHF
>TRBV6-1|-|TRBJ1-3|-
TGTGCCAGCAGTGAAGCGACAGCAGGGTGGGGAGGAAACACCATATATTTT
CASSEATAGWGGNTIYF
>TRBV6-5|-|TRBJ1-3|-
TGTGCCAGCAGCCCAGACAGAACCGTTGGAAACACCATATATTTT
CASSPDRTVGNTIYF
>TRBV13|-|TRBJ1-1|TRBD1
TGTGCCAGCAGCTCGGGACAGCCCAACACTGAAGCTTTCTTT
CASSSGQPNTEAFF
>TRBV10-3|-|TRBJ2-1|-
TGTGCCATCAGCGAGGTAGAGAAGAGCTCCTACAATGAGCAGTTCTTC
CAISEVEKSSYNEQFF
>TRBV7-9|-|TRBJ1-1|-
TGTGCCAGCAGCTTAGCCCTTCCCACAGGTTATAGCACTGAAGCTTTCTTT
CASSLALPTGYSTEAFF
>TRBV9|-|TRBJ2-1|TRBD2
TGTGCCAGCAGCGTGGCTAGCGGGATCTCCTACAATGAGCAGTTCTTC
CASSVASGISYNEQFF
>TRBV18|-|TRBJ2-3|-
TGTGCCAGCTCACGGGGAGACCATACAGATACGCAGTATTTT
CASSRGDHTDTQYF
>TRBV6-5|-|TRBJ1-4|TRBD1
TGTGCCAGCAGGAGACAGGGGAATGAAAAACTGTTTTTT
CASRRQGNEKLFF
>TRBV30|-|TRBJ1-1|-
TGTGCCTGCCGCCTATCTGGCGGTACTGAAGCTTTCTTT
CACRLSGGTEAFF
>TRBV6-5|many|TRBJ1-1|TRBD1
TGTGCCAGCAGCCGGACAGGACCGAACACTGAAGCTTTCTTT
CASSRTGPNTEAFF
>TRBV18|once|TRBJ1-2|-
TGTGCCAGCTCACCAGGGACAAGCGCCGGCTACACCTTC
CASSPGTSAGYTF
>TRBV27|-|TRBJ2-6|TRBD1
TGTGCCAGCAGCGGGACAGCCCTCTCTTATGGGGCCAACGTCCTGACTTTC
CASSGTALSYGANVLTF
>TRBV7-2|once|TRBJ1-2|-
TGTGCCAGCAGCCCGCCGGACAGATACTATGGCTACACCTTC
CASSPPDRYYGYTF
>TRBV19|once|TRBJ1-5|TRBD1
TGTGCCAGTAGTCCCAGGGGGGATAGCAATCAGCCCCAGCATTTT
CASSPRGDSNQPQHF
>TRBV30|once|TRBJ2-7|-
TGTGCCTGGCGTACAGGTACTTACGAGCAGTACTTC
CAWRTGTYEQYF
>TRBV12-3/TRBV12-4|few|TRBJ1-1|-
TGTGCCAGCCGCCTCGCGCGGTCGGCGAAAGCTTTCTTT
CASRLARSAKAFF
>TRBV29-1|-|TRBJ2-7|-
TGCAGCGTTGACCCCGGGAGCGGCTACGAGCAGTACTTC
CSVDPGSGYEQYF
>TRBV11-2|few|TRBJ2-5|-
TGTGCCAGCAGCTTCTTTGGGGGGAAGTCGGGCCAAGAGACCCAGTACTTC
CASSFFGGKSGQETQYF
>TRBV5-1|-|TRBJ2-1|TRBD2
TGCGCCAGCAGCTTGAGCGGGAGGGCCGGGGATGAGCAGTTCTTC
CASSLSGRAGDEQFF
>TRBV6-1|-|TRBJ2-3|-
TGTGCCAGCAGTGAAACCCCTTTGAGCAGGGTACGCACAGATACGCAGTATTTT
CASSETPLSRVRTDTQYF
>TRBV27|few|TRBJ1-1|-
TGTGCCAGCAGTACACAGGCGTTCACTGAAGCTTTCTTT
CASSTQAFTEAFF
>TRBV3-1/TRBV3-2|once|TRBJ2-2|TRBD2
TGTGCCAGCAGCCGCGAACACTTACTAGCGGGGGCCTTACTCGGGGAGCTGTTTTTT
CASSREHLLAGALLGELFF
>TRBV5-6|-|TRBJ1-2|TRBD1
TGTGCCAGCAGCTTCTGGGACAGGGTGTACGGCTACACCTTC
CASSFWDRVYGYTF
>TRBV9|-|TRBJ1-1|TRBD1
TGTGCCAGCAGTCCTCAAATCACAGGGGGCGCGGCTGAAGCTTTCTTT
CASSPQITGGAAEAFF
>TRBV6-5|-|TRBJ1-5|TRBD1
TGTGCCAGCAGTTCGGACAGGAGTTATCAGCCCCAGCATTTT
CASSSDRSYQPQHF
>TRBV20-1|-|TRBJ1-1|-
TGCAGTGCTAGCCCCCGAGGGGAAGCTTTCTTT
CSASPRGEAFF
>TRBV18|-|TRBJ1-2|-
TGTGCCAGCTCCCCCCCCAACACTAACTATGGCTACACCTTC
CASSPPNTNYGYTF
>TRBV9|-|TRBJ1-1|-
TGTGCCAGCAGCGTAGGGTTCACAGGTATGAACACTGAAGCTTTCTTT
CASSVGFTGMNTEAFF
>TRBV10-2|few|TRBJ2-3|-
TGCGCCAGCGGGGATAGCGGTCGTCCCACAGATACGCAGTATTTT
CASGDSGRPTDTQYF
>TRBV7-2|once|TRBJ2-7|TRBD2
TGTGCCAGCAGCTTAGGAGGCGGGGGCTACGAGCAGTACTTC
CASSLGGGGYEQYF